This TCR beta chain was sequenced in a study of blood T cell repertoires in COVID-19. As for the study in general: Material from acute and convalescent COVID-19 was sourced from the United States, Italy and Spain. Sources were T cells, B-cell-depleted T cells, or PBMCs; the material itself was cDNA or gDNA.

In terms of age and location, participants ranged from about 18 to 100 years and lived in under 30 US areas. How the authors handled the data: Nucleated cell number was recorded as an estimate derived from reference gene primer amplification. TCRdb's copy holds only in-frame clones and misses some; the assay was immunoSEQ multiplex PCR. V, J and clone size are those of that table, while D and trimming were read from the DNA. The data show 250,000 to 300,000 clones, roughly 84% seen once. Trimming removed 0 bases at V and 7 bases at J, with 13 bases between. The length of the CDR3 is 15 residues. In germline, CDR1 is SGHRS, CDR2 YFSETQ.

Sample: PBMCs or T cells enriched from blood (not recorded which). The V and J genes are TRBV5-1 and TRBJ2-2; no firm D call. The receptor's source is a woman in her 50s who had been exposed to COVID-19. The CDR3 spells CASSLAGSFVGELFF. CDR3 coding DNA: TGCGCCAGCAGCTTGGCCGGGTCCTTTGTCGGGGAGCTGTTTTTT.